Each of the 20 T cell receptor beta chains below was sequenced from the same sample in a study of CD8 T cells in ankylosing spondylitis. TCRdb ran MiXCR on the 5' RACE reads and lists one entry per CDR3 protein. The profile covers 200,000 to 250,000 distinct CDR3 sequences, with roughly 32% appearing a single time and around 4.2% taken by the ten largest. Sequencing used blood, either unsorted or a sorted T cell fraction (not recorded which). The receptors derive from a male donor with ankylosing spondylitis or in good health (not recorded which).

The V gene is TRBV20-1, the J gene TRBJ2-3; D is uncertain. Germline V gene lookup returns CDR1 DFQATT and CDR2 SNEGSKA (reference sequence). The CDR3 consists of 15 residues. V gave up 2 bases and J gave up 3 bases, with 15 bases separating them. CDR3 sequence: CSARRAVDGTDTQYF. The DNA for the CDR3 is TGCAGTGCTAGAAGGGCCGTAGACGGTACAGATACGCAGTATTTT.

This clonotype came up a few times. The chain carries TRBV5-1 and TRBJ2-1, with D unresolved. Germline V gene lookup returns CDR1 SGHRS and CDR2 YFSETQ. Trimming removed 0 bases at V and 0 bases at J, with 10 bases between. This CDR3 contains 16 residues. CDR3 sequence reads: CASSLAGRSSYNEQFF. In nucleotides, the CDR3 is TGCGCCAGCAGCTTGGCCGGCAGGAGCTCCTACAATGAGCAGTTCTTC.

The sample holds a few counts of this clonotype. The chain joins TRBV29-1 to TRBJ2-3; the match to TRBD2 covers 8 bases. J lost 3 bases, V lost 6 bases, and 11 bases had no gene match. The V gene's germline CDR1 is SQVTM and CDR2 ANQGSEA. This CDR3 spans 15 amino acids. CDR3 sequence reads: CSVGAGTSRTDTQYF. The CDR3 DNA reads as TGCAGCGTCGGAGCCGGGACTAGTCGAACAGATACGCAGTATTTT.

CDR3 DNA sequence: TGTGCCAGCAGTCCCAGCGGGGGGGTAAGAAAGACCCAGTACTTC. Translation gives CASSPSGGVRKTQYF. The chain joins TRBV12-3 or TRBV12-4 to TRBJ2-5, with 10 nucleotides matching TRBD2. The CDR3 runs to 15 residues. V gave up 5 bases and J gave up 6 bases; unmatched junction bases: 9.

This sequence joins TRBV12-3 or TRBV12-4 and TRBJ2-1; weak D call: TRBD1 (6 bases). The CDR3 totals 15 residues. With 6 bases removed from V and 6 bases from J, the gap between germline ends came to 18 bases. The CDR3 loop reads CASSWGPAGANEQFF. DNA of the CDR3: TGTGCCAGCAGCTGGGGGCCGGCTGGGGCCAATGAGCAGTTCTTC.

This clonotype was detected a few times. V gene TRBV20-1 combines with J gene TRBJ2-3, with 10 positions matching TRBD2. CDR1 and CDR2 from the germline V gene are DFQATT and SNEGSKA (reference sequence). CDR3 length: 13 amino acids. The CDR3 loop reads CGGTSAGLYAQYF. The CDR3 DNA reads as TGCGGGGGGACTAGCGCGGGATTATATGCGCAGTATTTT.

There are a few counts of this clonotype. This chain uses TRBV27 with TRBJ1-5; D call uncertain. The CDR3 is 14 residues long. V lost 1 base, J lost 7 bases, and 11 bases lay in between. CDR1 and CDR2 (germline): MNHEY, SMNVEV (reference sequence). CDR3 DNA sequence: TGTGCCAGCAGTTTATATGGCCTCGGGCAGCCCCAGCATTTT. Translated: CASSLYGLGQPQHF.

V is TRBV27 and J is TRBJ1-6; D may be TRBD1 (6 bases). The CDR3 totals 14 residues. Trimming removed 5 bases from V and 15 bases from J, with 20 bases in between. Germline values: CDR1 MNHEY, CDR2 SMNVEV (reference sequence). CDR3 bases: TGTGCCAGCAGTCAGGACAGACTAATTCAGGTCCTCCACTTT. It translates to CASSQDRLIQVLHF.

This clonotype was picked up a small number of times. J is TRBJ2-1 and V is TRBV5-4; possible D gene TRBD2, 7 bases. This CDR3 is built from 16 residues. V dropped 3 bases and J dropped 0 bases, with 13 bases sitting between them. CDR1 is SGHNT, CDR2 YYREEE, per germline (reference sequence). This CDR3 reads CASSSGGATSYNEQFF. CDR3 in DNA: TGTGCCAGCAGCTCTGGGGGGGCCACCTCCTACAATGAGCAGTTCTTC.

This clonotype was counted between two and nine times. The J gene is TRBJ1-6, the V gene TRBV15; D call uncertain. The CDR3 extends over 16 amino acids. The germline V gene has CDR1 LNHNV and CDR2 YYDKDF (reference sequence). Deletions cut 4 bases from V and 6 bases from J, with 16 bases between. In nucleotides, the CDR3 is TGTGCCACCAGCACCAACCCCCGGAGCTCTAATTCACCCCTCCACTTT. Its protein product is CATSTNPRSSNSPLHF. The variable domain in full, with the rest retrieved from reference TRBV15 and TRBJ1-6, is DAMVIQNPRYQVTQFGKPVTLSCSQTLNHNVMYWYQQKSSQAPKLLFHYYDKDFNNEADTPDNFQSRRPNTSFCFLDIRSPGLGDTAMYLCATSTNPRSSNSPLHFGNGTRLTVT.

The chain couples TRBV18 to TRBJ2-1; 11 bases are a match to TRBD2. Trimming cost V 5 bases and J 5 bases; bases outside gene matches: 2. The CDR3 totals 14 residues. The germline V gene has CDR1 KGHSH and CDR2 LQKENI. The CDR3 DNA reads as TGTGCCAGCTCAGAACTAGCGGGGGACAATGAGCAGTTCTTC. Encoded protein: CASSELAGDNEQFF.

The gene calls are TRBV9 and TRBJ2-3; D may be TRBD2 (6 bases). The V end was cut by 3 bases, the J end by 4 bases, with 18 bases between. CDR1 and CDR2 from the germline V gene are SGDLS and YYNGEE. CDR3 length: 16 amino acids. CDR3 nucleotides: TGTGCCAGCAGCGCGGAGGGGACCAGGCACGCAGATACGCAGTATTTT. This sequence encodes CASSAEGTRHADTQYF.

This clonotype was counted only a few times. The CDR3 DNA reads TGTGCCAGCAGTTCTAACCCCCAAGAGACCCAGTACTTC. Protein: CASSSNPQETQYF. The chain has TRBV9 and TRBJ2-5; D is uncertain. The CDR3 consists of 13 residues. V lost 5 bases, J lost 1 base, and 9 bases lay in between. CDR1 is SGDLS, CDR2 YYNGEE, per germline.

This clonotype was detected only a few times. This chain's CDR3 is CASAGGADTQYF. CDR3 bases: TGTGCCAGCGCGGGTGGAGCAGATACGCAGTATTTT. J is TRBJ2-3 and V is TRBV5-6; possibly TRBD2 for D (5 bases). Germline V gene sequence: CDR1 SGHDT, CDR2 YYEEEE. The V end was cut by 7 bases, the J end by 4 bases, with 10 bases between. The CDR3 runs to 12 residues.

This clonotype was observed a handful of times. This CDR3 reads CASSLGQGAGTQYF. CDR3 bases: TGTGCCAGCAGCTTGGGGCAGGGGGCAGGGACCCAGTACTTC. The chain links TRBV5-6 to TRBJ2-5; 8 bases are shared with TRBD1. This CDR3 is built from 14 residues. Germline loops: CDR1 SGHDT, CDR2 YYEEEE. V trimming: 0 bases; J trimming: 7 bases; junction bases outside the gene matches: 5.

In its sample, this clonotype was seen a few times. The chain is built from TRBV27 and TRBJ1-6, with D unresolved. There are 16 residues in the CDR3. V shed 6 bases and J shed 5 bases, with 17 bases lying between them. CDR1 and CDR2 (germline): MNHEY, SMNVEV (reference sequence). CDR3 nucleotides: TGTGCCAGCAGCCCAGGTTGGGGTAGGGATAATTCACCCCTCCACTTT. Its protein product is CASSPGWGRDNSPLHF.

V and J are TRBV7-6 and TRBJ2-5; 9 nucleotides align to TRBD1. The trim removed 4 bases at V and 3 bases at J, leaving 3 bases unmatched. Germline CDR1 and CDR2: SGHVS and FNYEAQ. The CDR3 length is 14 residues. The CDR3 DNA reads as TGTGCCAGCAGCTACCGGGACAGGGAAGAGACCCAGTACTTC. The encoded protein is CASSYRDREETQYF.

The V gene is TRBV12-3 or TRBV12-4, the J gene TRBJ2-7; 7 bases fit TRBD2. V trimming: 7 bases; J trimming: 5 bases; junction bases outside the gene matches: 8. The CDR3 runs 13 residues. This chain's CDR3 is CASTYGGSNEQYF. The CDR3 DNA follows: TGTGCCAGCACATACGGGGGGTCCAACGAGCAGTACTTC.

The rearrangement links TRBV5-1 to TRBJ2-3, with D tentatively TRBD1 (6 bases). CDR3 length equals 14 residues. V dropped 4 bases and J dropped 7 bases, with 16 bases sitting between them. From germline, CDR1 is SGHRS and CDR2 YFSETQ. CDR3 sequence (DNA): TGCGCCAGCAGCCCGGGCAGGGGTATCAATACGCAGTATTTT. The encoded protein is CASSPGRGINTQYF.

This clonotype was counted many times. The V call is TRBV20-1, the J call TRBJ2-3; 10 bases agree with TRBD2. Unmatched junction bases numbered 6, after V lost 6 bases and J lost 6 bases. The germline V gene encodes CDR1 DFQATT and CDR2 SNEGSKA (reference sequence). The CDR3 is 13 amino acids. CDR3 amino acids: CSAQRGGRDTQYF. CDR3 DNA sequence: TGCAGTGCCCAGCGGGGGGGAAGGGATACGCAGTATTTT.